This TCR beta chain was sequenced in a study of cytomegalovirus exposure and HLA in healthy donors. Notes on the study in general: Later analysis reportedly placed an Asian-associated ancestry cluster below the roughly 680-donor mean in N-insertions. Among the sequence variants, a highly shared cluster was likely an artifact of sequencing.

A word on this clone: Its cognate antigen is unknown.

Germline assignment: CDR1 LNHDA and CDR2 SQIVND (reference sequence). Trimming removed 7 bases from V and 4 bases from J, with 10 bases in between. The CDR3 length is 12 residues. The PCR was carried out with 60 Vbeta primers and 13 Jbeta primers. TCRdb keeps only in-frame clones here, not all; method: immunoSEQ multiplex PCR. The sample has roughly 100,000 clones, over 60% seen once. V gene TRBV19 combines with J gene TRBJ1-1, with a possible D match to TRBD1 (6 bases). The origin of this receptor is a man in his sixties in good health and CMV-seropositive. The material sequenced was PBMCs. In DNA form, the CDR3 reads TGTGCCAGTACCCTGGACAGCACTGAAGCTTTCTTT. Protein product: CASTLDSTEAFF.